The 24 T cell receptor beta chains reported below all come from one sample, sequenced in a study of Ad26.COV2.S vaccination and SARS-CoV-2 variants. Specified treatment: approximately 18 received Ad26.COV2.S at low or high dose, single or two shots; several received placebo; per-sample allocation not given. The samples date from day 63 after the first vaccine or placebo injection. The assay was immunoSEQ multiplex PCR, and TCRdb's table has in-frame clones only and misses some. The data show some 420,000 clones, roughly 88% seen once. Sequenced here: peripheral blood, sampled in a trial of Ad26.COV2.S vaccine versus placebo. The receptors come from a person aged 18-65 years who received the Ad26.COV2.S COVID-19 vaccine or a placebo.

In its sample, this clone was seen once. The chain has TRBV27 and TRBJ2-3, with D maybe TRBD1 (5 bases). The germline CDR1 and CDR2 sequences are MNHEY and SMNVEV (reference sequence). V was pared by 2 bases and J by 0 bases, with 15 bases between. CDR3 length: 17 residues. CDR3 amino acids: CASSLPRQKTSTDTQYF. CDR3 nucleotide sequence: TGTGCCAGCAGTTTACCTCGACAGAAAACTAGCACAGATACGCAGTATTTT.

J is TRBJ2-7 and V is TRBV10-1, with 7 bases that match TRBD1. This CDR3 spans 15 amino acids. Germline V lookup: CDR1 WNHNN, CDR2 SYGVQD (reference sequence). After removal of 4 bases from V and 1 base from J, the junction contained 7 bases not matched to a gene. The CDR3 protein is CASSGTGELSYEQYF. Here the CDR3 DNA reads TGCGCCAGCAGTGGTACAGGGGAACTATCCTACGAGCAGTACTTC.

V gene TRBV6-1 combines with J gene TRBJ1-5; tentative D call: TRBD1 (6 bases). This CDR3 region has 14 residues. V lost 0 bases and J 6 bases, leaving 9 bases between the germline ends. CDR1 MNHNS and CDR2 SASEGT come from the germline V gene. CDR3 amino acids: CASSEAQGRQPQHF. Here the CDR3 DNA reads TGTGCCAGCAGTGAAGCCCAGGGGCGTCAGCCCCAGCATTTT.

The genes are TRBV6-6 and TRBJ1-3, with D possibly matching TRBD1 (6 bases). V was pared by 5 bases and J by 4 bases, with 12 bases between. CDR1 and CDR2 from the germline V gene are MNHNY and SVGAGI (reference sequence). CDR3 length equals 14 residues. Written as DNA, the CDR3 is TGTGCCAGCAGTACCGGACAGTGGGGAAACACCATATATTTT. Residues: CASSTGQWGNTIYF.

This rearrangement joins TRBV5-1 to TRBJ2-1, with no clear D. The CDR3 has 11 amino acids. Germline assignment: CDR1 SGHRS and CDR2 YFSETQ. With 2 bases removed from V and 6 bases from J, the gap between germline ends came to 3 bases. CDR3 protein: CASSFSNEQFF. The CDR3 DNA is TGCGCCAGCAGCTTTAGCAATGAGCAGTTCTTC.

The chain couples TRBV5-6 to TRBJ2-7; D ambiguous. CDR1 and CDR2 from the germline V gene are SGHDT and YYEEEE. The CDR3 is made up of 12 amino acids. Trimming removed 4 bases from V and 2 bases from J, with 7 bases in between. This CDR3 is CASSTTTYEQYF. As DNA, the CDR3 is TGTGCCAGCAGCACAACAACCTACGAGCAGTACTTC.

The V gene is TRBV20-1, the J gene TRBJ1-2; D gene ambiguous. The CDR3 runs to 13 residues. Trimming took off 3 bases at V and 4 bases at J, with 12 bases between the two ends. From germline, CDR1 is DFQATT and CDR2 SNEGSKA (reference sequence). This CDR3 reads CSASRQDGYGYTF. For the CDR3, the DNA is TGCAGTGCTAGTAGGCAGGACGGCTATGGCTACACCTTC.

The chain carries TRBV3-1 (or the pseudogene TRBV3-2) and TRBJ1-2; TRBD1 matches at 9 bases. This CDR3 contains 15 residues. Germline trimming cut 6 bases from V and 2 bases from J; bases unmatched to any gene: 7. Germline V CDR1 and CDR2: LGHDT, YNNKEL (reference sequence). CDR3 DNA sequence: TGTGCCAGCAGGGGACAGGGCTCTATAAACTATGGCTACACCTTC. Amino acids: CASRGQGSINYGYTF.

CDR3 nucleotides: TGTGCCAGCAGCTTTTCGCCAAGCTCCTACGAGCAGTACTTC. Encoded protein: CASSFSPSSYEQYF. This chain connects TRBV7-2 to TRBJ2-7; D is undetermined. The CDR3 runs 14 residues. V was shortened by 3 bases and J by 0 bases, with 9 bases between the two germline ends. The V gene's germline CDR1 is SGHTA and CDR2 FQGNSA.

This chain joins TRBV18 and TRBJ1-1, with 8 bases aligning to TRBD1. Trimming cost V 6 bases and J 6 bases; bases outside gene matches: 12. This CDR3 comprises 15 residues. The germline CDR1 and CDR2 sequences are KGHSH and LQKENI. The CDR3 region has the DNA TGTGCCAGCTCGGGCGGACAGGGAATCAACCCTGAAGCTTTCTTT. Encoded protein: CASSGGQGINPEAFF. Combining the CDR3 with reference TRBV18 and TRBJ1-1 gives the whole variable domain NAGVMQNPRHLVRRRGQEARLRCSPMKGHSHVYWYRQLPEEGLKFMVYLQKENIIDESGMPKERFSAEFPKEGPSILRIQQVVRGDSAAYFCASSGGQGINPEAFFGQGTRLTVV.

This clone was seen a few times. The chain has TRBV7-9 and TRBJ2-7; D might be TRBD1 or TRBD2, each matching 5 bases. This CDR3 has 16 residues. Trimming left V 5 bases short and J 2 bases short, with 19 bases between. The germline gives CDR1 SEHNR, CDR2 FQNEAQ (reference sequence). Here the CDR3 reads CASSRPDEGFTYEQYF. The CDR3, as DNA: TGTGCCAGCAGCCGACCAGACGAGGGGTTCACCTACGAGCAGTACTTC.

The chain carries TRBV7-9 and TRBJ2-7, with TRBD1 matching 7 bases. The CDR3 spans 14 residues. CDR1 is SEHNR, CDR2 FQNEAQ, per germline (reference sequence). V dropped 5 bases and J dropped 3; count of bases not matched to a gene: 7. CDR3 sequence (DNA): TGTGCCAGCAGCCCTGCAGGGACAGACTACGAGCAGTACTTC. This encodes CASSPAGTDYEQYF.

The chain recombines TRBV7-2 with TRBJ2-7; D is uncertain. V was trimmed by 1 base and J by 4 bases, leaving 17 bases between them. Germline CDR1 and CDR2: SGHTA and FQGNSA. The CDR3 loop spans 16 amino acids. The DNA for the CDR3 is TGTGCCAGCAGCTTAGGTCACACGAGCTTTGGGTACGAGCAGTACTTC. This encodes CASSLGHTSFGYEQYF.

This chain joins TRBV4-3 and TRBJ2-5, with TRBD2 identical over 14 bases. This CDR3 region has 16 residues. Looked up from germline, CDR1 is LGHNA and CDR2 is YSLEER. The V segment lost 3 bases and the J segment 5 bases; nucleotides outside the gene matches: 5. The DNA of the CDR3 is TGCGCCAGCAGCCAGCGACTAGCGGGGGGGCCGGAGACCCAGTACTTC. Encoded protein: CASSQRLAGGPETQYF.

The chain carries TRBV4-1 and TRBJ2-7; D is undetermined. Per the germline V gene, CDR1 is MGHRA and CDR2 is YSYEKL. This CDR3 has 13 amino acids. V shed 3 bases and J shed 2 bases, with 8 bases lying between them. Here the CDR3 reads CASSHGFAYEQYF. In DNA, the CDR3 is TGCGCCAGCAGCCACGGGTTCGCCTACGAGCAGTACTTC.

This chain uses TRBV11-2 with TRBJ2-5; D is perhaps TRBD1 (5 bases). The germline gives CDR1 SGHAT, CDR2 FQNNGV. CDR3 length: 13 amino acids. V gave up 5 bases and J gave up 5 bases, with 12 bases separating them. CDR3 nucleotide sequence: TGTGCCAGCAGCAAAGGGGTATCGGAGACCCAGTACTTC. Translated, it gives CASSKGVSETQYF.

This sequence joins TRBV19 and TRBJ2-1, with a possible D match to TRBD1 (5 bases). The CDR3 contains 15 residues. V was trimmed by 5 bases and J by 4 bases, leaving 15 bases between them. Germline CDR1 and CDR2: LNHDA and SQIVND (reference sequence). The CDR3 region is CASSAGSSQYNEQFF. The CDR3 nucleotides are TGTGCCAGTAGTGCAGGGTCCTCTCAATACAATGAGCAGTTCTTC.

The V gene is TRBV9, the J gene TRBJ2-2; D possibly corresponds to TRBD1 (6 bases). The CDR3 is 15 amino acids. Trimming took off 2 bases at V and 4 bases at J, with 12 bases between the two ends. CDR1 and CDR2 (germline): SGDLS, YYNGEE. The CDR3 sequence: CASSVTGTPTGELFF. The DNA of the CDR3 is TGTGCCAGCAGCGTGACAGGCACCCCCACCGGGGAGCTGTTTTTT. Filled out from reference TRBV9 and TRBJ2-2, the complete variable domain reads DSGVTQTPKHLITATGQRVTLRCSPRSGDLSVYWYQQSLDQGLQFLIQYYNGEERAKGNILERFSAQQFPDLHSELNLSSLELGDSALYFCASSVTGTPTGELFFGEGSRLTVL.

This chain links TRBV6-1 with TRBJ1-1; D is undetermined. The V and J ends lost 0 bases and 12 bases respectively, with 11 bases between them. Per germline, CDR1 MNHNS and CDR2 SASEGT. This CDR3 spans 12 amino acids. CDR3 DNA sequence: TGTGCCAGCAGTGAAGCGAAGATCTTCCCTTTCTTT. Translation: CASSEAKIFPFF.

The V and J genes are TRBV18 and TRBJ1-1, with D unresolved. The V and J ends lost 1 base and 2 bases respectively, with 5 bases between them. Germline lookup yields CDR1 KGHSH and CDR2 LQKENI. The CDR3 covers 13 residues. The CDR3 region is CASSPQANTEAFF. DNA of the CDR3: TGTGCCAGCTCACCACAGGCTAACACTGAAGCTTTCTTT.

This rearrangement joins TRBV29-1 to TRBJ1-2; the match to TRBD1 covers 9 bases. Germline CDR1 reads SQVTM; CDR2 reads ANQGSEA. After removal of 7 bases from V and 4 bases from J, the junction contained 7 bases not matched to a gene. The CDR3 loop spans 13 amino acids. The CDR3 DNA sequence: TGCAGCGCCAGGGACAGGGACGGCTATGGCTACACCTTC. Translation gives CSARDRDGYGYTF.

The CDR3 loop reads CASSLGRGNYGYTF. In DNA form, the CDR3 reads TGTGCCAGCAGCTTAGGCAGGGGTAACTATGGCTACACCTTC. This rearrangement joins TRBV13 to TRBJ1-2, with a weak D call TRBD1 (6 bases). Germline values: CDR1 PRHDT, CDR2 FYEKMQ (reference sequence). This CDR3 is 14 amino acids long. Trimming took 0 bases from V and 1 from J, leaving 6 bases between them. The whole variable domain, remainder taken from reference TRBV13 and TRBJ1-2, is AAGVIQSPRHLIKEKRETATLKCYPIPRHDTVYWYQQGPGQDPQFLISFYEKMQSDKGSIPDRFSAQQFSDYHSELNMSSLELGDSALYFCASSLGRGNYGYTFGSGTRLTVV.

This chain joins TRBV28 and TRBJ2-2; unclear D gene. Germline CDR1 is MDHEN and CDR2 is SYDVKM. There are 14 residues in the CDR3. Trimming shortened V by 2 bases and J by 2 bases, and 6 bases separated the two germline ends. This CDR3 reads CASSLPPNTGELFF. The DNA for the CDR3 is TGTGCCAGCAGTTTACCCCCCAACACCGGGGAGCTGTTTTTT.

The rearrangement uses TRBV21-1 and TRBJ2-4; no DNA check was done on the table's D call, TRBD1. TRBV21-1 is classified as a pseudogene. This CDR3 is built from 17 residues. CDR3 in DNA: TGTGCCAGCAGCAAATTTTCAGGGGCTGTCTTCAAAAACATTCAGTACTTC. Protein sequence: CASSKFSGAVFKNIQYF.